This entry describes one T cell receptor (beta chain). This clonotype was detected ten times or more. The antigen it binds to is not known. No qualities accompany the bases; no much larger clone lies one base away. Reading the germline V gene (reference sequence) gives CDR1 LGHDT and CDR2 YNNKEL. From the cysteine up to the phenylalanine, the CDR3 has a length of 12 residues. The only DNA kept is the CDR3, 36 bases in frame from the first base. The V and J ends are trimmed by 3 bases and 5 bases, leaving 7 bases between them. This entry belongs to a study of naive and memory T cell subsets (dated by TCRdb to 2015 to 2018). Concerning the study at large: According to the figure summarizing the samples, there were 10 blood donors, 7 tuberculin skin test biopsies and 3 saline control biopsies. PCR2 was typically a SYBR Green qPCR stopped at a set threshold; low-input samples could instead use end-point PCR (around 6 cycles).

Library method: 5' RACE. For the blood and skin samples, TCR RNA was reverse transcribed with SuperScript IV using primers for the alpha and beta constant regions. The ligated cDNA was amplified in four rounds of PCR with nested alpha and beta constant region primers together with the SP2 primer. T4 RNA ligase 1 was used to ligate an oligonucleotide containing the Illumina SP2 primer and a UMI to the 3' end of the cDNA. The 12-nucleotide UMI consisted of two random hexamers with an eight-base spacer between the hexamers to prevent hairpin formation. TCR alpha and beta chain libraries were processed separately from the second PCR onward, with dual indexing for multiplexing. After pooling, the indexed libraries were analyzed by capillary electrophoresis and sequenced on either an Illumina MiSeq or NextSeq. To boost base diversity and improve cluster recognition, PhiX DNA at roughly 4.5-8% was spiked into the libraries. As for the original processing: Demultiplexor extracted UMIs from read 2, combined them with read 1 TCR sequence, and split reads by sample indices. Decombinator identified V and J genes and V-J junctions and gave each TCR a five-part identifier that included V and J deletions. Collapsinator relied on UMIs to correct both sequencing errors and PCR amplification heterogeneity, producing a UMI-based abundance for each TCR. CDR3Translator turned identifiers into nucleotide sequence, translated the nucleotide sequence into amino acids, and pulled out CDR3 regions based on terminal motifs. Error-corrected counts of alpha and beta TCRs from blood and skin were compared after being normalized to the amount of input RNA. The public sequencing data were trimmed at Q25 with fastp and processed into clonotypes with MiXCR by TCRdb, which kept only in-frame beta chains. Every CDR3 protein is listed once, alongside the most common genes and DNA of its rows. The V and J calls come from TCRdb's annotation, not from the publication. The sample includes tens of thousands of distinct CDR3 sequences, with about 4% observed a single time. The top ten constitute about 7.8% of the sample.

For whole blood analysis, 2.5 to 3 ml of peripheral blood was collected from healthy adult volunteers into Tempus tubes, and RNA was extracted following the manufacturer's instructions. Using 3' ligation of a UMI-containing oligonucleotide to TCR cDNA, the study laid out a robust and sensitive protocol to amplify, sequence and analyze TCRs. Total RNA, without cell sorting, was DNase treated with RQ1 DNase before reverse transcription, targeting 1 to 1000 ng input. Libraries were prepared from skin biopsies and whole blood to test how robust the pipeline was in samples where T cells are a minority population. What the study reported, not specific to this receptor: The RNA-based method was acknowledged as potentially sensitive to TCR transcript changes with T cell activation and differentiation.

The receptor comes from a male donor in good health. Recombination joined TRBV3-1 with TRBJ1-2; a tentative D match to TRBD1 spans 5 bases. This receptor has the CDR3 CASSQTEYGYTF. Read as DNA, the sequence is TGTGCCAGCAGCCAGACAGAATATGGCTACACCTTC.